One and the same sample provided the 26 T cell receptor beta chains below, sequenced in a study of blood T cell repertoires in COVID-19. The assay was immunoSEQ multiplex PCR, and TCRdb's table has in-frame clones only and misses some. The profile shows around 260,000 clones, about 89% of them singletons. Sequenced input: peripheral blood. The origin of the receptors is a man in his forties or fifties who had recovered from COVID-19.

The chain has TRBV5-1 and TRBJ1-2; TRBD1 agrees at 7 bases. V lost 4 bases and J lost 5; bases outside the gene matches: 17. CDR1 and CDR2 from the germline V gene are SGHRS and YFSETQ. This CDR3 has 17 residues. The CDR3 is CASSAPTRQGLGYGYTF. CDR3 in DNA: TGCGCCAGCAGCGCACCTACTCGACAGGGTTTGGGGTATGGCTACACCTTC.

V and J are TRBV6-5 and TRBJ2-3; 7 nucleotides line up with TRBD2. Trimming cost V 8 bases and J 4 bases; bases outside gene matches: 12. The CDR3 is 15 residues long. Germline-derived CDR1 and CDR2 are MNHEY and SVGAGI. The CDR3 nucleotides read TGTGCCAGCCGTCGACTAGCCGGTCGGTCAGATACGCAGTATTTT. Translating it yields CASRRLAGRSDTQYF.

J is TRBJ1-3 and V is TRBV6-5; D not certain. The length of the CDR3 is 13 residues. Germline V gives CDR1 MNHEY, CDR2 SVGAGI. With 7 bases removed from V and 2 bases from J, the gap between germline ends came to 9 bases. Here the CDR3 reads CASMRAAGNTIYF. Written as DNA, the CDR3 is TGTGCCAGCATGAGGGCAGCTGGAAACACCATATATTTT.

The V gene is TRBV23-1, the J gene TRBJ2-2; D uncertain. TRBV23-1 is reported as an ORF; its role is uncertain. V lost 1 base and J 1 base, leaving 4 bases between the germline ends. The CDR3 has 14 residues. CDR3 amino acids: CASSQYKNTGELFF. CDR3 bases: TGCGCCAGCAGTCAATACAAGAACACCGGGGAGCTGTTTTTT.

The rearrangement links TRBV5-5 to TRBJ2-4; the match to TRBD1 covers 8 bases. This CDR3 comprises 14 residues. CDR1 and CDR2 (germline): SGHKS, YYEKEE (reference sequence). With V trimmed by 0 bases and J by 7 bases, 3 bases remained unmatched. The CDR3 DNA reads TGTGCCAGCAGCTTGGACAGGGGGAGGAACATTCAGTACTTC. Residues: CASSLDRGRNIQYF.

The chain is built from TRBV7-9 and TRBJ2-7; the D is unclear. The V and J ends lost 5 bases and 2 bases respectively, with 16 bases between them. The CDR3 loop spans 15 amino acids. CDR1 is SEHNR, CDR2 FQNEAQ, per germline (reference sequence). CDR3 bases: TGTGCCAGCAGCACCATCGGGTCCAAAACCTACGAGCAGTACTTC. Protein product: CASSTIGSKTYEQYF.

This sequence joins TRBV30 and TRBJ2-3; 7 bases line up with TRBD2. Germline V gives CDR1 GTSNPN, CDR2 SVGIG (reference sequence). This CDR3 region has 10 residues. CDR3: CARGADTQYF. CDR3 sequence (DNA): TGTGCTCGGGGGGCAGATACGCAGTATTTT.

This chain uses TRBV9 with TRBJ1-3; possible D gene TRBD1, 6 bases. Deletions cut 3 bases from V and 2 bases from J, with 15 bases between. The CDR3 runs 16 residues. CDR1 and CDR2 from the germline V gene are SGDLS and YYNGEE. CDR3 loop: CASSGRGEGAGNTIYF. CDR3 coding DNA: TGTGCCAGCAGCGGCAGGGGTGAAGGGGCTGGAAACACCATATATTTT.

This clone was picked up one time. V gene TRBV10-2 combines with J gene TRBJ2-7; 7 nucleotides agree with TRBD2. The J segment lost 3 bases and the V segment lost 1 base, leaving 6 bases of the junction unmatched. The CDR3 runs to 15 residues. The V gene's germline CDR1 is WSHSY and CDR2 SAAADI. CDR3 coding DNA: TGCGCCAGCAGTGAGTACGGCGGGGGTTACTACGAGCAGTACTTC. It translates to CASSEYGGGYYEQYF.

The gene calls are TRBV5-5 and TRBJ1-5; 8 bases line up with TRBD1. Germline V lookup: CDR1 SGHKS, CDR2 YYEKEE (reference sequence). The CDR3 has 16 residues. Germline trimming cut 4 bases from V and 7 bases from J; bases unmatched to any gene: 13. DNA for the CDR3: TGTGCCAGCAGCCCCGGGGACAGGTCCCCTAGGCAGCCCCAGCATTTT. As protein: CASSPGDRSPRQPQHF.

For the CDR3, the DNA is TGTGCCAGCAGCGGCGCAGGGATGATGGGGGGCTACACCTTC. Residues: CASSGAGMMGGYTF. The chain combines TRBV9 with TRBJ1-2, with D maybe TRBD1 (5 bases). The CDR3 length is 14 residues. V lost 3 bases and J 8 bases, leaving 17 bases between the germline ends. Germline V gene sequence: CDR1 SGDLS, CDR2 YYNGEE.

The rearrangement links TRBV2 to TRBJ2-3; TRBD1 matches at 7 bases. The trim removed 4 bases at V and 1 base at J, leaving 5 bases unmatched. This CDR3 spans 15 amino acids. In germline, CDR1 is SNHLY, CDR2 FYNNEI. The CDR3 sequence is CASSGQGVGTDTQYF. Written as DNA, the CDR3 is TGTGCCAGCAGTGGACAGGGTGTGGGCACAGATACGCAGTATTTT. Using reference TRBV2 and TRBJ2-3 for the parts outside the CDR3, the full variable domain is EPEVTQTPSHQVTQMGQEVILRCVPISNHLYFYWYRQILGQKVEFLVSFYNNEISEKSEIFDDQFSVERPDGSNFTLKIRSTKLEDSAMYFCASSGQGVGTDTQYFGPGTRLTVL.

This sequence joins TRBV20-1 and TRBJ2-7, with 10 bases that match TRBD2. The V and J ends lost 3 bases and 6 bases, in that order; junction bases with no gene match: 5. The CDR3 spans 13 residues. CDR1 is DFQATT and CDR2 is SNEGSKA in the germline V gene (reference sequence). CDR3 DNA: TGCAGTGCTAGTCTAGCGGGAGACCTCGAGCAGTACTTC. Translating it yields CSASLAGDLEQYF.

V gene TRBV5-4 combines with J gene TRBJ2-7; 16 bases are shared with TRBD2. This CDR3 contains 16 residues. Germline CDR1 is SGHNT and CDR2 is YYREEE (reference sequence). V lost 3 bases and J lost 5; bases outside the gene matches: 5. The CDR3 here is CASSSGTSGRVDEQYF. Written as DNA, the CDR3 is TGTGCCAGCAGCTCAGGGACTAGCGGGAGGGTGGACGAGCAGTACTTC. Looking up the rest from reference TRBV5-4 and TRBJ2-7 gives the full variable domain: ETGVTQSPTHLIKTRGQQVTLRCSSQSGHNTVSWYQQALGQGPQFIFQYYREEENGRGNFPPRFSGLQFPNYSSELNVNALELDDSALYLCASSSGTSGRVDEQYFGPGTRLTVT.

The J gene is TRBJ1-4, the V gene TRBV5-6; TRBD1 matches 9 bases. Germline V gives CDR1 SGHDT, CDR2 YYEEEE. The CDR3 is 16 residues long. V trimming: 3 bases; J trimming: 8 bases; junction bases outside the gene matches: 11. CDR3 in DNA: TGTGCCAGCAGCTCTCCGGGACAGGGAGTAGGGGAAAAACTGTTTTTT. Residues: CASSSPGQGVGEKLFF. The full variable domain, with the rest looked up from reference TRBV5-6 and TRBJ1-4, is DAGVTQSPTHLIKTRGQQVTLRCSPKSGHDTVSWYQQALGQGPQFIFQYYEEEERQRGNFPDRFSGHQFPNYSSELNVNALLLGDSALYLCASSSPGQGVGEKLFFGSGTQLSVL.

The chain has TRBV7-9 and TRBJ2-1; D not resolved. Trimming took off 5 bases at V and 3 bases at J, with 17 bases between the two ends. Germline V gene lookup returns CDR1 SEHNR and CDR2 FQNEAQ (reference sequence). The CDR3 spans 16 residues. The CDR3 is CASSPRRLVRYNEQFF. The DNA of the CDR3 is TGTGCCAGCAGCCCGAGACGACTCGTACGCTACAATGAGCAGTTCTTC.

The J gene is TRBJ2-5, the V gene TRBV4-1; 8 bases agree with TRBD2. This CDR3 spans 16 amino acids. With V trimmed by 1 base and J by 7 bases, 11 bases remained unmatched. The germline V gene encodes CDR1 MGHRA and CDR2 YSYEKL. For the CDR3, the DNA is TGCGCCAGCAGCCAAGCCGGAACGGGAGGGCGGGGGACCCAGTACTTC. Its translation: CASSQAGTGGRGTQYF.

The rearrangement joins TRBV3-1 (or the pseudogene TRBV3-2) to TRBJ2-5; D call uncertain. Germline lookup yields CDR1 LGHDT and CDR2 YNNKEL (reference sequence). Trimming removed 3 bases from V and 4 bases from J, with 15 bases in between. The CDR3 has 15 amino acids. CDR3 sequence: CASSQRHTFGETQYF. The CDR3 DNA reads as TGTGCCAGCAGCCAGAGACATACGTTTGGAGAGACCCAGTACTTC.

The V and J genes are TRBV2 and TRBJ1-2, with no clear D. Per germline, CDR1 SNHLY and CDR2 FYNNEI. CDR3 size: 10 residues. Trimming cost V 4 bases and J 13 bases, with 10 bases left between them. CDR3 in amino acids: CASSGRQATF. DNA for the CDR3: TGTGCCAGCAGTGGAAGGCAGGCCACCTTC.

This chain links TRBV7-7 with TRBJ2-2; 8 bases line up with TRBD1. Germline V CDR1 and CDR2: SSHAT, FNYEAQ (reference sequence). V trimming: 5 bases; J trimming: 7 bases; junction bases outside the gene matches: 3. The CDR3 extends over 13 amino acids. The DNA of the CDR3 is TGTGCCAGCAGCCTGGACAGGGACGGGGAGCTGTTTTTT. This translates into CASSLDRDGELFF.

This chain links TRBV6-2 or TRBV6-3 with TRBJ2-2; 10 nucleotides line up with TRBD2. CDR3 size: 18 residues. Unmatched junction bases numbered 7, after V lost 0 bases and J lost 3 bases. The germline V gene has CDR1 MNHEY and CDR2 SVGEGT. The DNA of the CDR3 is TGTGCCAGCAGTTACTCGAGCCTAGCGGGGGACTACACCGGGGAGCTGTTTTTT. Amino acid sequence: CASSYSSLAGDYTGELFF.

This chain connects TRBV4-1 to TRBJ2-7; D not certain. The CDR3 sequence is 18 residues long. Germline loops: CDR1 MGHRA, CDR2 YSYEKL. With 0 bases removed from V and 2 bases from J, the gap between germline ends came to 20 bases. The CDR3 protein is CASSQDQSSPLNAYEQYF. The DNA of the CDR3 is TGCGCCAGCAGCCAAGATCAATCAAGCCCCCTAAATGCCTACGAGCAGTACTTC.

CDR3 coding DNA: TGTGCCAGCAGCCGACCACCCTCAGAGACAGGCCTCTCTGGAAACACCATATATTTT. Translation: CASSRPPSETGLSGNTIYF. The chain carries TRBV9 and TRBJ1-3; perhaps TRBD1 as D (6 bases). The CDR3 runs to 19 residues. The V gene lost 4 bases and the J gene lost 0 bases, with 23 bases spanning the gap. The V gene's germline CDR1 is SGDLS and CDR2 YYNGEE.

The chain has TRBV4-3 and TRBJ2-6; 12 bases map to TRBD2. J gave up 0 bases and V 3 bases, and 6 bases lay outside the gene matches. There are 19 residues in the CDR3. Germline V lookup: CDR1 LGHNA, CDR2 YSLEER. The CDR3 coding sequence is TGCGCCAGCAGCCAGTGGACTAGCGGGGCTCACTCTGGGGCCAACGTCCTGACTTTC. It yields the protein CASSQWTSGAHSGANVLTF.

The DNA of the CDR3 is TGTGCCAGCAGCCGGACTTTGGGTAATGAAAAACTGTTTTTT. This translates into CASSRTLGNEKLFF. The chain has TRBV11-2 and TRBJ1-4; D is ambiguous. CDR3 length equals 14 residues. Germline loops: CDR1 SGHAT, CDR2 FQNNGV. The V end was cut by 5 bases, the J end by 4 bases, with 11 bases between.

V is TRBV19 and J is TRBJ1-5, with a tentative D call TRBD1 (5 bases). This CDR3 comprises 14 residues. The germline gives CDR1 LNHDA, CDR2 SQIVND (reference sequence). Trimming took off 10 bases at V and 0 bases at J, with 13 bases between the two ends. CDR3 residues: CATKGRGSNQPQHF. CDR3 coding DNA: TGTGCCACAAAAGGGAGGGGTAGCAATCAGCCCCAGCATTTT.